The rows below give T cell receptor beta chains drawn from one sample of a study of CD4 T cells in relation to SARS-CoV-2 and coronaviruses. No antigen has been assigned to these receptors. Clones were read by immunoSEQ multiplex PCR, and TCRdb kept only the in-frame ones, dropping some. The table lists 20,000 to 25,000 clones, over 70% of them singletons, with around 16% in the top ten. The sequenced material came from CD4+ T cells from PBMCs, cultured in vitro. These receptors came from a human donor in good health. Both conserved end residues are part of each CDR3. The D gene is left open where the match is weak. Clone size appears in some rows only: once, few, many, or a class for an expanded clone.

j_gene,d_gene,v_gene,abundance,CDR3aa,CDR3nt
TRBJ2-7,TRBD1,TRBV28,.,CASSLSQGAYEQYF,TGTGCCAGCAGTTTATCACAGGGGGCCTACGAGCAGTACTTC
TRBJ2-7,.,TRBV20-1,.,CSASPVVGGAYEQYF,TGCAGTGCTAGTCCTGTGGTAGGCGGGGCCTACGAGCAGTACTTC
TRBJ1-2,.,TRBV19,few,CASFNLNYGYTF,TGTGCCAGTTTCAACCTTAACTATGGCTACACCTTC
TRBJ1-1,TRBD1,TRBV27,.,CASSLLQGGKNTEAFF,TGTGCCAGCAGTTTATTACAGGGGGGGAAGAACACTGAAGCTTTCTTT
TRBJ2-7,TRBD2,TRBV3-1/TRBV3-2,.,CASSQAAGVPYEQYF,TGTGCCAGCAGCCAAGCAGCGGGAGTCCCCTACGAGCAGTACTTC
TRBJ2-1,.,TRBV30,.,CAWSVLDSGEQFF,TGTGCCTGGAGTGTACTAGATTCAGGTGAGCAGTTCTTC
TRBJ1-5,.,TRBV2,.,CASLGQSNQPQHF,TGTGCCAGCCTCGGACAGAGCAATCAGCCCCAGCATTTT
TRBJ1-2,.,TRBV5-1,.,CASSLDQANYGYTF,TGCGCCAGCAGCTTGGACCAGGCTAACTATGGCTACACCTTC
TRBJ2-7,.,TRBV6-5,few,CALRSAGINYEQYF,TGTGCCCTCAGATCGGCGGGTATAAACTACGAGCAGTACTTC
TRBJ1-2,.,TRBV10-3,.,CAINRGQGDYGYTF,TGTGCCATCAACCGTGGGCAAGGGGACTATGGCTACACCTTC
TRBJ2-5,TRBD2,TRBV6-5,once,CATIGGAEETQYF,TGTGCCACCATCGGGGGGGCGGAGGAGACCCAGTACTTC
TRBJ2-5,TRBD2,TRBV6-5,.,CASSLSGREETQYF,TGTGCCAGCAGTCTTAGCGGGAGGGAAGAGACCCAGTACTTC
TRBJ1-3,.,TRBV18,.,CASSLSDLQGNTIYF,TGTGCCAGCTCCCTCTCGGACCTCCAAGGCAACACCATATATTTT
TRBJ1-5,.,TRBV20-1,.,CSASSGTYSNQPQHF,TGCAGTGCTAGTAGTGGCACTTATAGCAATCAGCCCCAGCATTTT
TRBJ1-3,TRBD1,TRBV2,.,CASRRLGQVGNTIYF,TGTGCCAGCAGGAGATTGGGACAGGTCGGAAACACCATATATTTT
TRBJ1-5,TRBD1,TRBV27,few,CASSLTDRGIQPQHF,TGTGCCAGCAGTTTAACGGACAGGGGAATCCAGCCCCAGCATTTT
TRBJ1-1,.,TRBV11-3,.,CASSLDQGHTEAFF,TGTGCCAGCAGCTTAGACCAGGGCCATACTGAAGCTTTCTTT
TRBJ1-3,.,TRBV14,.,CASSPGGNTIYF,TGTGCCAGCAGCCCGGGAGGAAACACCATATATTTT
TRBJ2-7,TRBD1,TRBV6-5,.,CASRDRSSYEQYF,TGTGCCAGCAGGGACAGGAGCTCCTACGAGCAGTACTTC
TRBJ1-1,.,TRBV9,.,CASSVGQINTEAFF,TGTGCCAGCAGCGTAGGACAGATAAACACTGAAGCTTTCTTT
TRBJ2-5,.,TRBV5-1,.,CASSLEGRRETQYF,TGCGCCAGCAGCTTGGAGGGCAGGAGGGAGACCCAGTACTTC
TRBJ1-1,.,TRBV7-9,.,CASSPHRVSFMNTEAFF,TGTGCCAGCAGCCCACACAGGGTGAGTTTTATGAACACTGAAGCTTTCTTT
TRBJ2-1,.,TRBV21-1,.,CASSKVGGYNEQFF,TGTGCCAGCAGCAAAGTGGGGGGATACAATGAGCAGTTCTTC
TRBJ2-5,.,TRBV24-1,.,CATSETGSRETQYF,TGTGCCACCAGTGAGACGGGGTCCCGGGAGACCCAGTACTTC
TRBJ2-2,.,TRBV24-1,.,CATSDLGGTGELFF,TGTGCCACCAGTGACCTAGGAGGCACCGGGGAGCTGTTTTTT
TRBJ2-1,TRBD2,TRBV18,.,CASSLSGTSGSLYEQFF,TGTGCCAGCTCACTCTCCGGGACTAGCGGGAGTTTATATGAGCAGTTCTTC
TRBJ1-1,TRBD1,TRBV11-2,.,CASSLGGQGNTEAFF,TGTGCCAGCAGCTTAGGGGGACAGGGTAACACTGAAGCTTTCTTT
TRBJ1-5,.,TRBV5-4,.,CASSLAPDIVQPQHF,TGTGCCAGCAGCTTAGCGCCGGACATTGTGCAGCCCCAGCATTTT
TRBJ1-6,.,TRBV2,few,CASTTFASYNSPLHF,TGTGCCAGCACAACCTTTGCCTCCTATAATTCACCCCTCCACTTT
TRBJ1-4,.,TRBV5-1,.,CASSLGPTNEKLFF,TGCGCCAGCAGCTTAGGCCCAACTAATGAAAAACTGTTTTTT
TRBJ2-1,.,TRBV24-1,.,CATSDLKITGEQFF,TGTGCCACCAGTGATTTGAAGATAACGGGTGAGCAGTTCTTC
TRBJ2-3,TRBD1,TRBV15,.,CATSSDRGSADTQYF,TGTGCCACCAGCAGTGACAGGGGAAGCGCAGATACGCAGTATTTT
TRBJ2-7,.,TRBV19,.,CASSIIGRGGYEQYF,TGTGCCAGTAGTATAATCGGGCGAGGGGGTTACGAGCAGTACTTC
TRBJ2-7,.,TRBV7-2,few,CASSLNLGEQYF,TGTGCCAGCAGCTTAAACCTGGGGGAGCAGTACTTC
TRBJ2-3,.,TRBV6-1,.,CASSETWTMPADTQYF,TGTGCCAGCAGTGAAACATGGACAATGCCTGCAGATACGCAGTATTTT
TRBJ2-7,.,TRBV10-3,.,CAISKQGPRFYEQYF,TGTGCCATCAGCAAACAGGGCCCCCGTTTCTACGAGCAGTACTTC
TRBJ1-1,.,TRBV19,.,CASIPPSPGNTEAFF,TGTGCCAGTATCCCGCCCTCTCCAGGGAACACTGAAGCTTTCTTT
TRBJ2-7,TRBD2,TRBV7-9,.,CASSRTSGLTYEQYF,TGTGCCAGCAGCCGGACTAGCGGCCTGACCTACGAGCAGTACTTC
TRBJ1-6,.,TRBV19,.,CASRGVGGNSPLHF,TGTGCCAGTAGGGGAGTGGGCGGTAATTCACCCCTCCACTTT
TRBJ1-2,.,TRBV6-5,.,CASSYSLDPYYGYTF,TGTGCCAGCAGTTACTCGCTGGATCCCTACTATGGCTACACCTTC
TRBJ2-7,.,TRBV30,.,CAGARTSRYEQYF,TGTGCCGGAGCAAGGACTTCTCGCTACGAGCAGTACTTC
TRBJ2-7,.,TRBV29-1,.,CSVFFPGLYEQYF,TGCAGCGTTTTCTTCCCGGGCCTCTACGAGCAGTACTTC
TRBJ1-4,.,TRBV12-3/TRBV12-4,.,CASSLNEKLFF,TGTGCCAGCAGTTTGAATGAAAAACTGTTTTTT
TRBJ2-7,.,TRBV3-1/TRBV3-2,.,CASSHSETQAMQYF,TGTGCCAGCAGCCATTCTGAAACACAGGCTATGCAGTACTTC
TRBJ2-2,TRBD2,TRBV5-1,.,CASRGLAGTGELFF,TGCGCCAGCAGAGGGCTAGCGGGGACCGGGGAGCTGTTTTTT
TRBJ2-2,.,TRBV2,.,CASRPRGTGELFF,TGTGCCAGCAGGCCCAGGGGCACCGGGGAGCTGTTTTTT
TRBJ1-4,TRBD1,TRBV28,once,CASSFMGQANEKLFF,TGTGCCAGCAGTTTTATGGGACAGGCTAATGAAAAACTGTTTTTT
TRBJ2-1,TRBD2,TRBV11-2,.,CASSPSRASGRPNEQFF,TGTGCCAGCAGCCCTAGTCGGGCTAGCGGGAGACCCAATGAGCAGTTCTTC
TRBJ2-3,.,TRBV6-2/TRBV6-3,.,CASSWARGRDTQYF,TGTGCCAGCAGTTGGGCACGGGGGAGAGATACGCAGTATTTT
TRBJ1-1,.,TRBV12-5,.,CASEGSDEALF,TGTGCTAGTGAAGGGTCTGACGAGGCTCTCTTT
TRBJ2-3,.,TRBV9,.,CASSSYRDTQYF,TGTGCCAGCAGCTCATACAGAGATACGCAGTATTTT
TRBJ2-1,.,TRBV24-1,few,CATSRRNEQFF,TGTGCCACCAGTAGGCGGAATGAGCAGTTCTTC
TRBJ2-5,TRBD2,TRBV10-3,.,CAITESGRSETQYF,TGTGCCATCACCGAGAGCGGGAGGTCTGAGACCCAGTACTTC
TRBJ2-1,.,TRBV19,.,CASSTSTGYNEQFF,TGTGCCAGTAGTACCTCTACGGGATACAATGAGCAGTTCTTC
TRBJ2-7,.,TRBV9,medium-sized,CASSGDFSYEQYF,TGTGCCAGCAGCGGCGACTTTTCCTACGAGCAGTACTTC